This TCR beta chain emerged from a study of cytomegalovirus exposure and HLA in healthy donors. Study-wide context: An early release of data contained approximately 80 million unique TCRs, which came from HLA-typed donors.

The PCR used 60 Vbeta and 13 Jbeta primers. The method was immunoSEQ multiplex PCR; TCRdb's version includes in-frame clones alone and lacks a portion of them. The sample holds 150,000 to 180,000 clones, about 70% seen once. CDR1 is LNHDA, CDR2 SQIVND, per germline (reference sequence). This CDR3 is built from 14 residues. Trimming removed 6 bases from V and 0 bases from J, with 8 bases in between. The chain combines TRBV19 with TRBJ2-2, with D perhaps TRBD2 (5 bases). The specimen sequenced was PBMCs. This receptor was obtained from a man younger than 35 in good health and CMV-seronegative. CDR3 sequence (DNA): TGTGCCAGTAGGGCGGGCGCGAACACCGGGGAGCTGTTTTTT. Its translation is CASRAGANTGELFF.